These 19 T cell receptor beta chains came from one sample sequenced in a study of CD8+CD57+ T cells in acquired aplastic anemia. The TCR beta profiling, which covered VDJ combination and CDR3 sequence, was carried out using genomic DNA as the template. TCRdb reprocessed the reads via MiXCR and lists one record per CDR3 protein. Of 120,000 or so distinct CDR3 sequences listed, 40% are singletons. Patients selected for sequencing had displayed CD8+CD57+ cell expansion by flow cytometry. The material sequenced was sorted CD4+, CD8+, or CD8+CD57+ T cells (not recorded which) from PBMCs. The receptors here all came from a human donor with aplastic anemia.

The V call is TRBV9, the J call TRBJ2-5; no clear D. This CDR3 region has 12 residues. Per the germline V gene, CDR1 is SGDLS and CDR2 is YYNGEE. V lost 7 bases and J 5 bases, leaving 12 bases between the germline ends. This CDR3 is CASSSAMETQYF. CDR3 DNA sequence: TGTGCCAGCTCTTCTGCGATGGAGACCCAGTACTTC.

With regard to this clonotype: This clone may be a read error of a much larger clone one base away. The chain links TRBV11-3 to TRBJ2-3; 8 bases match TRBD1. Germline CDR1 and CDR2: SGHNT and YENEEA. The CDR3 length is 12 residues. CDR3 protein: CAGSLGTGTQYF. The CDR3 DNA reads TGTGCCGGCAGCTTGGGGACAGGTACGCAGTATTTT.

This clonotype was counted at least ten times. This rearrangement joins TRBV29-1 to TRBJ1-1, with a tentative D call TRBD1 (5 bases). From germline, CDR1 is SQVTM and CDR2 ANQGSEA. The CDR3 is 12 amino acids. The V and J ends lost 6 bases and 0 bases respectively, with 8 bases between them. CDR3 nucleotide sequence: TGCAGCGTCGCGGGGGTGAACACTGAAGCTTTCTTT. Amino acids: CSVAGVNTEAFF. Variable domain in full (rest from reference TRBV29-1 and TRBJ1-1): SAVISQKPSRDICQRGTSLTIQCQVDSQVTMMFWYRQQPGQSLTLIATANQGSEATYESGFVIDKFPISRPNLTFSTLTVSNMSPEDSSIYLCSVAGVNTEAFFGQGTRLTVV.

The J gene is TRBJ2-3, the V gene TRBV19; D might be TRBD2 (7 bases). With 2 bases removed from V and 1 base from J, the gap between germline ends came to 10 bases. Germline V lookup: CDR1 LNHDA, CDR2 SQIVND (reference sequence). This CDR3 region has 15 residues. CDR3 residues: CASSIRGGGTDTQYF. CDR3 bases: TGTGCCAGTAGTATAAGGGGGGGTGGCACAGATACGCAGTATTTT. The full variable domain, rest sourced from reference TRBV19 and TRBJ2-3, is DGGITQSPKYLFRKEGQNVTLSCEQNLNHDAMYWYRQDPGQGLRLIYYSQIVNDFQKGDIAEGYSVSREKKESFPLTVTSAQKNPTAFYLCASSIRGGGTDTQYFGPGTRLTVL.

CDR3 sequence reads: CASRRTGTGELFF. CDR3 DNA: TGTGCCAGCAGGCGGACAGGGACCGGGGAGCTGTTTTTT. V is TRBV7-9 and J is TRBJ2-2, with 8 bases aligning to TRBD1. This CDR3 spans 13 amino acids. V shed 6 bases, J shed 5 bases, and the junction held 2 bases outside the gene matches. The germline gives CDR1 SEHNR, CDR2 FQNEAQ (reference sequence).

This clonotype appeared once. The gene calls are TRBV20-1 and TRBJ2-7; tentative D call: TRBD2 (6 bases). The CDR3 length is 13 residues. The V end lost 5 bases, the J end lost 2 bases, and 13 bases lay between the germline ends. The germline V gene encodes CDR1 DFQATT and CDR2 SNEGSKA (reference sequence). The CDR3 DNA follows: TGCAGTGCTCTAGGGTGGGGGGCCTACGAGCAGTACGTC. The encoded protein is CSALGWGAYEQYV.

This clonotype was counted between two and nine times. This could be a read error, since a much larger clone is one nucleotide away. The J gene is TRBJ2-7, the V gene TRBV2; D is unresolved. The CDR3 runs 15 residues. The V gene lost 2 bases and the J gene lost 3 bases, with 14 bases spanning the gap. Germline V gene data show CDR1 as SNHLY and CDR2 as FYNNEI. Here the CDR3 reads CASSEKQIILYEQYF. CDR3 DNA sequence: TGTGCCAGCAGTGAAAAACAAATTATACTCTACGAGCAGTACTTC.

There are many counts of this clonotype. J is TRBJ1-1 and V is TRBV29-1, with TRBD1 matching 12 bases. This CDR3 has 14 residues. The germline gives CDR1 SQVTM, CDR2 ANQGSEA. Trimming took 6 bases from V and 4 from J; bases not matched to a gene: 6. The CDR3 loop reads CSVGRDRGLTEAFF. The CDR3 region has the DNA TGCAGCGTAGGACGGGACAGGGGGCTCACTGAAGCTTTCTTT.

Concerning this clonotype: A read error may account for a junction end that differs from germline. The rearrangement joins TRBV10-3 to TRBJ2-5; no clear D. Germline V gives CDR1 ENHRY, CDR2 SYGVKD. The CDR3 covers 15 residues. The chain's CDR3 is CAISETLTSQEAQYF. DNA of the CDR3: TGTGCCATCAGTGAGACTCTAACCTCGCAAGAGGCCCAGTACTTC.

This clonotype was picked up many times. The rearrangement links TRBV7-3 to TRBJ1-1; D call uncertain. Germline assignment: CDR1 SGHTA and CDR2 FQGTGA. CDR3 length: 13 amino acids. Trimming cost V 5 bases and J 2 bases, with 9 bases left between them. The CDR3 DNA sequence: TGTGCCAGCAGCCAGACCCCTAACACTGAAGCTTTCTTT. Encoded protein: CASSQTPNTEAFF.

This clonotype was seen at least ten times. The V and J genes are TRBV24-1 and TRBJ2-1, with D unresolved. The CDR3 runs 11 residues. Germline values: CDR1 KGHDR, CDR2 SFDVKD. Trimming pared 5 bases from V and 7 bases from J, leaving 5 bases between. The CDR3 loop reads CATSVRNEQFF. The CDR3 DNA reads TGTGCCACCAGTGTTCGAAATGAGCAGTTCTTC.

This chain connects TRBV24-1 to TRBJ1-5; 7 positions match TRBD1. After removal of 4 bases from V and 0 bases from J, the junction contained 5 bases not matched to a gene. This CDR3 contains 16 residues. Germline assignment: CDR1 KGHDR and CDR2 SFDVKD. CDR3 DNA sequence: TGTGCCACCAGTGACATGACAGGGAATAGCAATCAGCCCCAGCATTTT. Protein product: CATSDMTGNSNQPQHF.

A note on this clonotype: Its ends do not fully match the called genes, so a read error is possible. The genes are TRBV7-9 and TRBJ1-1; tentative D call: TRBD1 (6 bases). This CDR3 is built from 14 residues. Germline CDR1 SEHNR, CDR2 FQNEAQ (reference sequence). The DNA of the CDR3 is TGTCCCAGCAGCGTCGACAGGAGGAACACTAAAGCTTTCTTT. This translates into CPSSVDRRNTKAFF.

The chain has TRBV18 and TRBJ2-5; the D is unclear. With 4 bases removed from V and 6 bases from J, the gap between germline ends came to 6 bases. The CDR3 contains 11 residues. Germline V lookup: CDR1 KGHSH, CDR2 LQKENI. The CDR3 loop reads CASSQGKTQYF. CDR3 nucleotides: TGTGCCAGCTCACAGGGAAAGACCCAGTACTTC.

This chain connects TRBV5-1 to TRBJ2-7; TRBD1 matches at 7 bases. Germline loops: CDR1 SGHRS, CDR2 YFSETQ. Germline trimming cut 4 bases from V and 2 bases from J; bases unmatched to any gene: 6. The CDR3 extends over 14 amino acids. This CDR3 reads CASSHRGCTYEQYF. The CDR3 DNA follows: TGCGCCAGCAGCCACAGGGGCTGTACCTACGAGCAGTACTTC.

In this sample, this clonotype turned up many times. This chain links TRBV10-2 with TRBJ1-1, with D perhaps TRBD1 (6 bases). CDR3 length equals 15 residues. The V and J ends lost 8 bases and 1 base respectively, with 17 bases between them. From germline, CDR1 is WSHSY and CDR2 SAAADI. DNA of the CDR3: TGCGCCAGCGGAAAACGCGGGACATCGAACACTGAAGCTTTCTTT. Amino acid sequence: CASGKRGTSNTEAFF.

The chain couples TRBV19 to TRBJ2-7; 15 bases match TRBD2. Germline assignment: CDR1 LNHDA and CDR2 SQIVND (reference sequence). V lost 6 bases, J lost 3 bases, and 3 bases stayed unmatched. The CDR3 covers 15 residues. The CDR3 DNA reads TGTGCCAGTAGCCGGACTAGCGGGAGGGACTACGAGCAGTACTTC. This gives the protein CASSRTSGRDYEQYF.

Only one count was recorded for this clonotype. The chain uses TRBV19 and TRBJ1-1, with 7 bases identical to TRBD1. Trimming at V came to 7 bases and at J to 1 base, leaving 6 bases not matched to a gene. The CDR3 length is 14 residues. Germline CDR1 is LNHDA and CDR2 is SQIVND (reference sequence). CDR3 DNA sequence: TGTGCCAGTATGATTCAGGGGGAGAACACTGAAGCTTTCTTT. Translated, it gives CASMIQGENTEAFF.

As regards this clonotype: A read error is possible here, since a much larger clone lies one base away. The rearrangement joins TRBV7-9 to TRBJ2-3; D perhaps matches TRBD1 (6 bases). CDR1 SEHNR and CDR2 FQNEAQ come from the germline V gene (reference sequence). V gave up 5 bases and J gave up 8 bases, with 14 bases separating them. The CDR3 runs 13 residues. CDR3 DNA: TGTGCCAGCAGCCCAGGGGTGTCCGGTACGCAGTATTTT. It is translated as CASSPGVSGTQYF.